This TCR beta chain was sequenced in a study of blood T cells in healthy people across ages. Across the study: Per two T cells, template switching captured roughly one barcoded beta molecule.

Germline V CDR1 and CDR2: MNHEY, SMNVEV (reference sequence). This CDR3 spans 17 amino acids. Donors were healthy Caucasian individuals from Russia aged about 6 to 100. With regard to this clonotype: The junction and the germline gene differ at one end; a read error may be behind it.

The second PCR ran roughly 6 to 11 cycles with a sample-barcoded 5' primer and J-beta primers. The template-switch adaptor was a 5' adaptor with 12 random nucleotides. It tagged each cDNA molecule. Every individual sample yielded 2.5 million or more paired-end reads (each containing CDR3). TCRdb passed the 5' RACE reads through MiXCR, listing each CDR3 protein once. The table records 2 million or so distinct CDR3 sequences, roughly 52% of them present only once. V and J are TRBV27 and TRBJ1-6; D gene unclear. Sequencing was done on a sample of blood. The sequence was collected from a woman aged 35 to 49 in good health. CDR3 residues: CASSISRTVYYNSPLHF. The CDR3 coding sequence is TGTGCCAGCAGTATATCCCGGACCGTTTACTATAATTCACCCCTCCACTTT.